Presented here are 5 T cell receptor beta chains from one specimen sequenced in a study of T cell repertoires in cytomegalovirus infection. TCRdb itself ran the reads through MiXCR, one entry per CDR3 protein. The data show more than 90,000 distinct CDR3 sequences, around 10% seen once. What these receptors recognize is not known. What was sequenced was PBMCs, sequenced either directly or after in vitro stimulation (not recorded which). The receptor set was obtained from a human donor in good health (CMV status not recorded). Some clones in this sample may be carry-over from other donors' samples.

The chain combines TRBV20-1 with TRBJ2-3; tentative D call: TRBD1 (6 bases). Per germline, CDR1 DFQATT and CDR2 SNEGSKA (reference sequence). The CDR3 sequence is 13 residues long. Trimming cost V 3 bases and J 6 bases, with 13 bases left between them. CDR3 residues: CSASLGARDTQYF. DNA for the CDR3: TGCAGTGCTAGTCTGGGGGCGCGGGATACGCAGTATTTT.

This clonotype was counted ten times or more. The rearrangement joins TRBV7-9 to TRBJ1-4; possible D gene TRBD1, 5 bases. This CDR3 comprises 14 residues. CDR1 is SEHNR and CDR2 is FQNEAQ in the germline V gene (reference sequence). V was shortened by 5 bases and J by 8 bases, with 15 bases between the two germline ends. The CDR3: CASSLPGVDEKLFF. Written as DNA, the CDR3 is TGTGCCAGCAGCCTTCCGGGGGTAGACGAAAAACTGTTTTTT.

A word on this clonotype: One base away lies a much larger clone, so this may be a sequencing read error. The chain recombines TRBV28 with TRBJ2-5; TRBD1 or TRBD2 may be the D gene (5 bases each). The CDR3 is 17 amino acids. Germline assignment: CDR1 MDHEN and CDR2 SYDVKM. The CDR3 spells CASSSLIVGTVEESQYF. CDR3 DNA: TGTGCCAGCAGTTCTCTCATCGTAGGGACGGTGGAAGAGTCCCAGTACTTC.

This clonotype came up many times. The gene calls are TRBV7-9 and TRBJ2-3; D not certain. Germline loops: CDR1 SEHNR, CDR2 FQNEAQ (reference sequence). The CDR3 has 15 residues. Trimming left V 5 bases short and J 2 bases short, with 14 bases between. The CDR3 protein is CASSPDGRPTDTQYF. The CDR3 DNA sequence: TGTGCCAGCAGCCCAGATGGGCGGCCCACAGATACGCAGTATTTT.

This clonotype was counted ten times or more. The V and J genes are TRBV7-6 and TRBJ2-4; 7 positions match TRBD2. With 2 bases clipped from V and 0 bases from J, the junction kept 7 bases outside the gene matches. The length of the CDR3 is 17 residues. Germline loops: CDR1 SGHVS, CDR2 FNYEAQ. This CDR3 reads CASSLSGGSTAKNIQYF. The CDR3 bases are TGTGCCAGCAGCTTATCGGGAGGTTCAACAGCCAAAAACATTCAGTACTTC. The full variable domain, completed using reference TRBV7-6 and TRBJ2-4, is GAGVSQSPRYKVTKRGQDVALRCDPISGHVSLYWYRQALGQGPEFLTYFNYEAQQDKSGLPNDRFSAERPEGSISTLTIQRTEQRDSAMYRCASSLSGGSTAKNIQYFGAGTRLSVL.